This entry features one T cell receptor beta chain sequence. Its target is unknown. V was cut by 4 bases and J by 8 bases, with 14 bases left in between. CDR3 length equals 13 residues. CDR1 is LNHDA and CDR2 is SQIVND in the germline V gene (reference sequence). This entry is derived from a study of T cell responses to AZD1222 COVID-19 vaccine. Study conclusions and caveats: The study reported that nearly half of spike-specific TCRs target unmutated variant regions. Samples come after the peak T cell response, not at day 14. Seropositive AZD1222 recipients at baseline numbered only five or six. Following two doses of AZD1222, Spike-specific TCR breadth and depth rose.

The data were produced by immunoSEQ multiplex PCR, yet TCRdb's version contains in-frame clones alone and is incomplete. Of over 150,000 clones detected, around nine tenths appear once; the ten largest clones hold 15% to 20%. Sequencing was performed on peripheral blood, taken on day 0 of AZD1222 vaccination. The sequence was collected from an adult in good health. The chain has TRBV19 and TRBJ1-2; no clear D. CDR3 protein: CASSTPQERGYTF. The CDR3 DNA reads TGTGCCAGTAGTACGCCCCAGGAACGGGGCTACACCTTC. The entire variable domain, with the rest obtained from reference TRBV19 and TRBJ1-2, is as follows: DGGITQSPKYLFRKEGQNVTLSCEQNLNHDAMYWYRQDPGQGLRLIYYSQIVNDFQKGDIAEGYSVSREKKESFPLTVTSAQKNPTAFYLCASSTPQERGYTFGSGTRLTVV.